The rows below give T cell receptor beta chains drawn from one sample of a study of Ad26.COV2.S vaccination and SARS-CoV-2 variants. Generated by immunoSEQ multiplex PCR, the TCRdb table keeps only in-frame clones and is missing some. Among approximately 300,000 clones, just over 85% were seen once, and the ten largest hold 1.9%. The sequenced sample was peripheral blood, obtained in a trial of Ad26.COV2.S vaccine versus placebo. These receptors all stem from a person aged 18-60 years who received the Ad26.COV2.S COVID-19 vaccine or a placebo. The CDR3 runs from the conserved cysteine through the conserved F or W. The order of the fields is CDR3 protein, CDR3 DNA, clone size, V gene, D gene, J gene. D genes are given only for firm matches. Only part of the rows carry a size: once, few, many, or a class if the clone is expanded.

cdr3_aa: CSASRGSLNQPQHF
cdr3_nt: TGCAGTGCTAGTAGAGGGAGCCTTAATCAGCCCCAGCATTTT
clone_size: .
v_call: TRBV20-1
d_call: .
j_call: TRBJ1-5

cdr3_aa: CASRQGWGGNQPQHF
cdr3_nt: TGTGCCAGTAGGCAGGGGTGGGGAGGCAATCAGCCCCAGCATTTT
clone_size: .
v_call: TRBV19
d_call: .
j_call: TRBJ1-5

cdr3_aa: CASSPRTGVTGELFF
cdr3_nt: TGTGCCAGCAGCCCGAGGACAGGGGTGACCGGGGAGCTGTTTTTT
clone_size: once
v_call: TRBV7-6
d_call: TRBD1
j_call: TRBJ2-2

cdr3_aa: CASRDRGKTGELFF
cdr3_nt: TGTGCCAGCCGGGACAGGGGGAAAACCGGGGAGCTGTTTTTT
clone_size: .
v_call: TRBV7-8
d_call: TRBD1
j_call: TRBJ2-2

cdr3_aa: CASSLWLTGEQYF
cdr3_nt: TGTGCCAGCAGCTTATGGTTGACGGGCGAGCAGTACTTC
clone_size: .
v_call: TRBV7-2
d_call: .
j_call: TRBJ2-7

cdr3_aa: CASSPVWGPRETQYF
cdr3_nt: TGTGCCAGCAGCCCCGTCTGGGGACCCAGAGAGACCCAGTACTTC
clone_size: .
v_call: TRBV7-2
d_call: .
j_call: TRBJ2-5

cdr3_aa: CASSRSSSTTEAFF
cdr3_nt: TGTGCCAGCAGCCGAAGCTCCTCGACCACTGAAGCTTTCTTT
clone_size: .
v_call: TRBV3-1/TRBV3-2
d_call: .
j_call: TRBJ1-1

cdr3_aa: CASSSRTGVGTDTQYF
cdr3_nt: TGTGCCAGCAGCTCACGGACAGGGGTTGGCACAGATACGCAGTATTTT
clone_size: .
v_call: TRBV7-9
d_call: TRBD1
j_call: TRBJ2-3

cdr3_aa: CASSLSVPGGTEAFF
cdr3_nt: TGTGCCAGCAGTTTATCCGTCCCTGGGGGGACTGAAGCTTTCTTT
clone_size: .
v_call: TRBV27
d_call: .
j_call: TRBJ1-1

cdr3_aa: CASSPGPLAYNEQFF
cdr3_nt: TGTGCCAGCAGCCCCGGGCCCTTAGCCTACAATGAGCAGTTCTTC
clone_size: .
v_call: TRBV11-3
d_call: .
j_call: TRBJ2-1

cdr3_aa: CASSISFAEGYGYTF
cdr3_nt: TGTGCCAGTAGTATCTCTTTTGCGGAAGGATATGGCTACACCTTC
clone_size: .
v_call: TRBV19
d_call: .
j_call: TRBJ1-2

cdr3_aa: CASSFSGSTEAFF
cdr3_nt: TGTGCCAGCAGCTTTTCAGGGTCCACTGAAGCTTTCTTT
clone_size: .
v_call: TRBV7-3
d_call: .
j_call: TRBJ1-1

cdr3_aa: CASSYAGGPGNTIYF
cdr3_nt: TGTGCCAGCAGTTACGCGGGGGGCCCTGGAAACACCATATATTTT
clone_size: .
v_call: TRBV6-5
d_call: .
j_call: TRBJ1-3

cdr3_aa: CATSDPRQGSVGELFF
cdr3_nt: TGTGCCACCAGTGATCCCCGACAGGGGTCCGTCGGGGAGCTGTTTTTT
clone_size: once
v_call: TRBV24-1
d_call: TRBD1
j_call: TRBJ2-2

cdr3_aa: CASSDLYYGYTF
cdr3_nt: TGTGCCAGCAGTGACCTGTACTATGGCTACACCTTC
clone_size: .
v_call: TRBV25-1
d_call: .
j_call: TRBJ1-2

cdr3_aa: CASSLGSFGGPAQETQYF
cdr3_nt: TGTGCCAGCAGCTTAGGCTCGTTCGGGGGGCCCGCCCAAGAGACCCAGTACTTC
clone_size: .
v_call: TRBV7-8
d_call: .
j_call: TRBJ2-5

cdr3_aa: CASSFVDRLNEQFF
cdr3_nt: TGTGCCAGCAGTTTCGTTGACAGGCTCAATGAGCAGTTCTTC
clone_size: .
v_call: TRBV28
d_call: .
j_call: TRBJ2-1

cdr3_aa: CASSLYGGTDTQYF
cdr3_nt: TGTGCCAGCAGCTTATACGGGGGCACGGATACGCAGTATTTT
clone_size: .
v_call: TRBV5-6
d_call: .
j_call: TRBJ2-3

cdr3_aa: CASSFGVGQQETQYF
cdr3_nt: TGCGCCAGCAGCTTCGGAGTAGGGCAACAGGAGACCCAGTACTTC
clone_size: .
v_call: TRBV5-1
d_call: .
j_call: TRBJ2-5

cdr3_aa: CASSTRDSGRLNEKLFF
cdr3_nt: TGTGCCAGTAGTACCCGGGACAGCGGGAGGCTTAATGAAAAACTGTTTTTT
clone_size: .
v_call: TRBV19
d_call: TRBD1
j_call: TRBJ1-4

cdr3_aa: CAISDLADTQYF
cdr3_nt: TGTGCCATCAGTGACCTAGCAGATACGCAGTATTTT
clone_size: .
v_call: TRBV10-3
d_call: .
j_call: TRBJ2-3

cdr3_aa: CASSIVNTEAFF
cdr3_nt: TGTGCCAGCAGTATAGTTAACACTGAAGCTTTCTTT
clone_size: .
v_call: TRBV2
d_call: .
j_call: TRBJ1-1

cdr3_aa: CASSQDRAPRDTQYF
cdr3_nt: TGTGCCAGCAGCCAAGATCGGGCCCCACGAGATACGCAGTATTTT
clone_size: .
v_call: TRBV4-2
d_call: .
j_call: TRBJ2-3

cdr3_aa: CASSQSGGQLFF
cdr3_nt: TGTGCCAGCAGCCAATCAGGCGGGCAACTGTTTTTT
clone_size: few
v_call: TRBV3-1/TRBV3-2
d_call: .
j_call: TRBJ1-4

cdr3_aa: CSVEVRDRGRTKDQPQHF
cdr3_nt: TGCAGCGTTGAAGTCAGGGACAGGGGGCGAACTAAGGATCAGCCCCAGCATTTT
clone_size: .
v_call: TRBV29-1
d_call: TRBD1
j_call: TRBJ1-5

cdr3_aa: CASIRNSNTEAFF
cdr3_nt: TGTGCCAGCATCCGTAATTCGAACACTGAAGCTTTCTTT
clone_size: .
v_call: TRBV2
d_call: .
j_call: TRBJ1-1

cdr3_aa: CASMGTAPRGTQYF
cdr3_nt: TGTGCCAGCATGGGTACGGCCCCCCGCGGTACGCAGTATTTT
clone_size: .
v_call: TRBV11-2
d_call: .
j_call: TRBJ2-3

cdr3_aa: CASSPARTTNYGYTF
cdr3_nt: TGTGCCAGCTCACCGGCTAGGACCACTAACTATGGCTACACCTTC
clone_size: .
v_call: TRBV18
d_call: .
j_call: TRBJ1-2

cdr3_aa: CASRAGTANTGELFF
cdr3_nt: TGTGCCAGCAGAGCCGGGACAGCGAACACCGGGGAGCTGTTTTTT
clone_size: .
v_call: TRBV7-6
d_call: TRBD1
j_call: TRBJ2-2

cdr3_aa: CASSEDRKPDTQYF
cdr3_nt: TGTGCCAGCAGTGAGGACAGAAAACCAGATACGCAGTATTTT
clone_size: .
v_call: TRBV6-4
d_call: .
j_call: TRBJ2-3

cdr3_aa: CASSLVQGYQPQHF
cdr3_nt: TGTGCCAGCAGCTTAGTCCAGGGGTATCAGCCCCAGCATTTT
clone_size: .
v_call: TRBV11-2
d_call: .
j_call: TRBJ1-5

cdr3_aa: CASSLLTGVRNTEAFF
cdr3_nt: TGTGCCAGCAGCTTGCTTACAGGGGTTAGGAACACTGAAGCTTTCTTT
clone_size: .
v_call: TRBV5-8
d_call: TRBD1
j_call: TRBJ1-1

cdr3_aa: CASTGEEGYTF
cdr3_nt: TGTGCCAGCACAGGGGAGGAAGGCTACACCTTC
clone_size: few
v_call: TRBV2
d_call: .
j_call: TRBJ1-2

cdr3_aa: CASSRGGRRENSPLHF
cdr3_nt: TGTGCCAGCAGCCGAGGGGGTAGGAGAGAAAATTCACCCCTCCACTTT
clone_size: once
v_call: TRBV5-4
d_call: .
j_call: TRBJ1-6

cdr3_aa: CASSLLGAASTDTQYF
cdr3_nt: TGTGCCAGCAGCTTGTTGGGGGCGGCTAGCACAGATACGCAGTATTTT
clone_size: .
v_call: TRBV7-2
d_call: .
j_call: TRBJ2-3